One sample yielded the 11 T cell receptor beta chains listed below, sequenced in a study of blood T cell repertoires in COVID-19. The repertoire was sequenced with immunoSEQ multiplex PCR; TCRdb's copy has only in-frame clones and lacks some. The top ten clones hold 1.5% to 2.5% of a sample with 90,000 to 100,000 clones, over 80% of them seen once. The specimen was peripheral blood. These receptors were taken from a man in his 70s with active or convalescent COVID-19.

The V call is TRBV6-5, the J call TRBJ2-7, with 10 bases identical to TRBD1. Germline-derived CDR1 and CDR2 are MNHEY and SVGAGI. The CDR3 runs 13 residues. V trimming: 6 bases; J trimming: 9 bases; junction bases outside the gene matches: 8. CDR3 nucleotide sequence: TGTGCCAGCAGGGGGACAGGGGTATCGGGGCAGTACTTC. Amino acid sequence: CASRGTGVSGQYF.

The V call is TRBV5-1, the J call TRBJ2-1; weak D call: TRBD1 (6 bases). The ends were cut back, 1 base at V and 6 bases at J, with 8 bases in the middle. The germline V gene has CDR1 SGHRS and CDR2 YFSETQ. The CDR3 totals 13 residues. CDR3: CASSLTGSNEQFF. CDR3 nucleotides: TGCGCCAGCAGCTTGACAGGGTCCAATGAGCAGTTCTTC.

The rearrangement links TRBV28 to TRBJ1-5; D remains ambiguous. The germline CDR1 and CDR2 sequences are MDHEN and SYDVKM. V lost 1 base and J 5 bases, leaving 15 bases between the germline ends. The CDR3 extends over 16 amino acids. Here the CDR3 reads CASSLSGRPNHQPQHF. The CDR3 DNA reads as TGTGCCAGCAGTTTATCCGGCAGGCCAAATCATCAGCCCCAGCATTTT.

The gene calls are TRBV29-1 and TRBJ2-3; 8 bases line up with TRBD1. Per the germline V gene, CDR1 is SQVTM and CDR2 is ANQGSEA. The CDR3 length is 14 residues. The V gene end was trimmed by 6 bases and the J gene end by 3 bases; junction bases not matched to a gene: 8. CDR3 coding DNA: TGCAGCGTGTCTACAGGGGGAAAAACAGATACGCAGTATTTT. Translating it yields CSVSTGGKTDTQYF.

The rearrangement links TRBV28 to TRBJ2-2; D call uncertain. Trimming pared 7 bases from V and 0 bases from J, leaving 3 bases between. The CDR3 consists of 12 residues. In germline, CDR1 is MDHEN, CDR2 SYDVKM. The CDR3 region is CASTANTGELFF. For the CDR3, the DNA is TGTGCCAGCACAGCGAACACCGGGGAGCTGTTTTTT.

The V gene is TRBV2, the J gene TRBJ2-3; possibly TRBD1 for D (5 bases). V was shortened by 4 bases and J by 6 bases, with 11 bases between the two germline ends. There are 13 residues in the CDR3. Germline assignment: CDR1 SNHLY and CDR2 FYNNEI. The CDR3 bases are TGTGCCAGCAGTGGACAGCTGGTTGATACGCAGTATTTT. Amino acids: CASSGQLVDTQYF.

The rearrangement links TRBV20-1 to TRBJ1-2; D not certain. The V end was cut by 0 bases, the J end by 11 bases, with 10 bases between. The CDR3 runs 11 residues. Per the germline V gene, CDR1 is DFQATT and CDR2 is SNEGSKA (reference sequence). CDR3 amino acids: CSARDPPKYTF. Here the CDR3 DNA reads TGCAGTGCTAGAGATCCCCCTAAGTACACCTTC.

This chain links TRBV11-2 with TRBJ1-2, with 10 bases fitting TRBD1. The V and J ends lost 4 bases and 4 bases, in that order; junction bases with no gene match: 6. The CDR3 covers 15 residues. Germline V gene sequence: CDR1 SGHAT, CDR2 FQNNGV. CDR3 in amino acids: CASSYLTGGSYGYTF. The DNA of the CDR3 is TGTGCCAGCAGCTACCTGACAGGGGGCAGCTATGGCTACACCTTC. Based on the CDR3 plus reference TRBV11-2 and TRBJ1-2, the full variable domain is EAGVAQSPRYKIIEKRQSVAFWCNPISGHATLYWYQQILGQGPKLLIQFQNNGVVDDSQLPKDRFSAERLKGVDSTLKIQPAKLEDSAVYLCASSYLTGGSYGYTFGSGTRLTVV.

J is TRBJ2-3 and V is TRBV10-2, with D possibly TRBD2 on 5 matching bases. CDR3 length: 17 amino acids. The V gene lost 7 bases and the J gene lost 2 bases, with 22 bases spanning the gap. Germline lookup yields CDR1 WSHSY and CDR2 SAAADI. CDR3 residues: CASTPRRSWGATDTQYF. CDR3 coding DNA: TGCGCCAGCACCCCTAGGAGGTCCTGGGGAGCCACAGATACGCAGTATTTT.

In DNA, the CDR3 is TGTGCCGTAGGCGGGGTCCAAGAGACCCAGTACTTC. Its protein product is CAVGGVQETQYF. The chain recombines TRBV10-3 with TRBJ2-5; a weak D match, TRBD2 (6 bases). Germline lookup yields CDR1 ENHRY and CDR2 SYGVKD. The CDR3 runs 12 residues. The V end was cut by 11 bases, the J end by 1 base, with 11 bases between.

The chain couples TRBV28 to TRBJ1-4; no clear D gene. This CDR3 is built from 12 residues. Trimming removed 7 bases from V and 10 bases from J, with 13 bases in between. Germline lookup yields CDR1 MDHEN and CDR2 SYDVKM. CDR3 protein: CASIPTGGKLFF. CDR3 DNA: TGTGCCAGCATCCCGACCGGAGGAAAACTGTTTTTT.